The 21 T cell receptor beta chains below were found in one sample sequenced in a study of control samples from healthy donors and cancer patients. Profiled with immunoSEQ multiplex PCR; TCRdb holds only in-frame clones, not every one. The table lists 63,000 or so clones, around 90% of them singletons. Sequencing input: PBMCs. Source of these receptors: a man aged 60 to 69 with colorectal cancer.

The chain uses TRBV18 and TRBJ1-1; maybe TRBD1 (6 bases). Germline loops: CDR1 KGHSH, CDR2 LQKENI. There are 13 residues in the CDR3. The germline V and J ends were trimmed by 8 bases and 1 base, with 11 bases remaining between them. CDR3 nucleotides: TGTGCCAGCCAGGGGCAGGGGAACACTGAAGCTTTCTTT. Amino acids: CASQGQGNTEAFF. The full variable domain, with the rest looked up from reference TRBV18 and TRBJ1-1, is NAGVMQNPRHLVRRRGQEARLRCSPMKGHSHVYWYRQLPEEGLKFMVYLQKENIIDESGMPKERFSAEFPKEGPSILRIQQVVRGDSAAYFCASQGQGNTEAFFGQGTRLTVV.

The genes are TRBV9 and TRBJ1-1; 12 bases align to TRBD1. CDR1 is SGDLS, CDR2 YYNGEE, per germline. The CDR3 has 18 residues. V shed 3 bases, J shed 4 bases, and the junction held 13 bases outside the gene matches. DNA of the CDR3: TGTGCCAGCAGCGCTCCGGTTGGGACAGGGGGCAGAGGCACTGAAGCTTTCTTT. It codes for CASSAPVGTGGRGTEAFF.

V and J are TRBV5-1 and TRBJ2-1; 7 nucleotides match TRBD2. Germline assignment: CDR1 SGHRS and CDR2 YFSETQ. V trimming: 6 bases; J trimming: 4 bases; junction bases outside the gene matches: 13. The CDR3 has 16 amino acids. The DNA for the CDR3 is TGCGCCAGCAAAGGGTTTGCGGGGGTACTTTACAATGAGCAGTTCTTC. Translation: CASKGFAGVLYNEQFF. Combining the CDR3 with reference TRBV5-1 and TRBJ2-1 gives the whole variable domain KAGVTQTPRYLIKTRGQQVTLSCSPISGHRSVSWYQQTPGQGLQFLFEYFSETQRNKGNFPGRFSGRQFSNSRSEMNVSTLELGDSALYLCASKGFAGVLYNEQFFGPGTRLTVL.

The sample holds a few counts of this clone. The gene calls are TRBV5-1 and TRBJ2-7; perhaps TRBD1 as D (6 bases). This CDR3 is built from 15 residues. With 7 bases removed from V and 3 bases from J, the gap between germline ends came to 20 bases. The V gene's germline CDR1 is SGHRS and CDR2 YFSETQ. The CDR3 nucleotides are TGCGCCAGCCCCGGTTGCCCGGACAGAGACTACGAGCAGTACTTC. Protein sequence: CASPGCPDRDYEQYF.

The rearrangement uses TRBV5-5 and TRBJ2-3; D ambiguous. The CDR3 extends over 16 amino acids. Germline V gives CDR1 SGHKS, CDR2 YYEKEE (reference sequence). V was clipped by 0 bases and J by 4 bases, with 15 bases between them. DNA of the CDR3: TGTGCCAGCAGCTTGGTTTCGTTGCACTTCGCAGATACGCAGTATTTT. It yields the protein CASSLVSLHFADTQYF.

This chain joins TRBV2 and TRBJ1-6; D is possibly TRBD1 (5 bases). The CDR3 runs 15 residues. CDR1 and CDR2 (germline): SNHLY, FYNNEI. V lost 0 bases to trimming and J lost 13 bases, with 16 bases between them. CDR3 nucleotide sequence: TGTGCCAGCAGTGAAGCGCAACAGGTCCCCTTTCCCCTCCACTTT. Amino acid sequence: CASSEAQQVPFPLHF.

Here the CDR3 reads CASSFRLAGGGELFF. The CDR3 DNA is TGCGCCAGCAGCTTCCGACTAGCGGGGGGCGGGGAGCTGTTTTTT. The chain employs TRBV5-1 and TRBJ2-2, with 13 bases matching TRBD2. Trimming at V came to 2 bases and at J to 7 bases, leaving 2 bases not matched to a gene. The CDR3 loop spans 15 amino acids. The germline V gene encodes CDR1 SGHRS and CDR2 YFSETQ.

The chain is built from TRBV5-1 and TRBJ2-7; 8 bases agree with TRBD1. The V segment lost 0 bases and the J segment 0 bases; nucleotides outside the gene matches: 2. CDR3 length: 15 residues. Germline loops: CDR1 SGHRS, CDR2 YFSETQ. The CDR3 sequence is CASSLGTGSSYEQYF. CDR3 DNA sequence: TGCGCCAGCAGCTTGGGGACAGGGAGCTCCTACGAGCAGTACTTC.

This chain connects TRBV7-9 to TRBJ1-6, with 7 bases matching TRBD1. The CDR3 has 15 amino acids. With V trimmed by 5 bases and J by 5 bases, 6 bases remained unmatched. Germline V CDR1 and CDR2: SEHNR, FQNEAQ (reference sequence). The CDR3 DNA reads TGTGCCAGCAGCATCCAGACAGGGAATAATTCACCCCTCCACTTT. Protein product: CASSIQTGNNSPLHF.

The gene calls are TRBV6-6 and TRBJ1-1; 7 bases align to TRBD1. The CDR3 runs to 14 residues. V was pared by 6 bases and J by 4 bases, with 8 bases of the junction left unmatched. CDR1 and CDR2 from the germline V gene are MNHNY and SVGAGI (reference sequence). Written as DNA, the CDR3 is TGTGCCAGCAGCCGACAGGGTAGAAGCACTGAAGCTTTCTTT. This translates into CASSRQGRSTEAFF.

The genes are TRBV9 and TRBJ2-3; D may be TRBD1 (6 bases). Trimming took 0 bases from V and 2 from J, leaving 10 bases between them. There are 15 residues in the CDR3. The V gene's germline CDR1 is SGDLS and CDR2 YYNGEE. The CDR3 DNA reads TGTGCCAGCAGCGTAGACCAGGGGTTCACAGATACGCAGTATTTT. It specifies CASSVDQGFTDTQYF.

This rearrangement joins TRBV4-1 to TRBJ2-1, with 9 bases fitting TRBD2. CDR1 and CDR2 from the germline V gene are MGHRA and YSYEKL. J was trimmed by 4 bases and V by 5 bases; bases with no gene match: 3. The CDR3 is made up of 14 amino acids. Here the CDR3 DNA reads TGCGCCAGCAGCGGCGGGGGGGCGTACAATGAGCAGTTCTTC. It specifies CASSGGGAYNEQFF.

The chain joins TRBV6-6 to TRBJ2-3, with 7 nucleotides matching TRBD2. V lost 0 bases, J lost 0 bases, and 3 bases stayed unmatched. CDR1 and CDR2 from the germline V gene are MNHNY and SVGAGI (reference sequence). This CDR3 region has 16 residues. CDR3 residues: CASSYSGGTSTDTQYF. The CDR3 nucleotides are TGTGCCAGCAGTTACTCCGGGGGGACTAGCACAGATACGCAGTATTTT.

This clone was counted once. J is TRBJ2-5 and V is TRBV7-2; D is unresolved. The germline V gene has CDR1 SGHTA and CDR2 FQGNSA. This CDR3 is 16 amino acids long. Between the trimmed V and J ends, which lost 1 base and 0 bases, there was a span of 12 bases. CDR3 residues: CASSLGLTADQETQYF. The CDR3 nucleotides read TGTGCCAGCAGCTTAGGTCTAACAGCCGACCAAGAGACCCAGTACTTC.

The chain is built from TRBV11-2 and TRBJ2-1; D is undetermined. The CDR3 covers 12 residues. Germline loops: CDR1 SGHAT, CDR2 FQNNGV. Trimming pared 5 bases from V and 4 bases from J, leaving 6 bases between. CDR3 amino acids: CASSPPYNEQFF. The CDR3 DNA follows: TGTGCCAGCAGCCCGCCGTACAATGAGCAGTTCTTC.

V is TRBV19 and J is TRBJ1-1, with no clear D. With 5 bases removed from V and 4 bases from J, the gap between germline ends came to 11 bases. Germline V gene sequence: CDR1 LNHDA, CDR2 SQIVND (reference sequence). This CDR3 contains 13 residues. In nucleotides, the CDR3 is TGTGCCAGTAGTTTCCACGATGTCACTGAAGCTTTCTTT. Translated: CASSFHDVTEAFF.

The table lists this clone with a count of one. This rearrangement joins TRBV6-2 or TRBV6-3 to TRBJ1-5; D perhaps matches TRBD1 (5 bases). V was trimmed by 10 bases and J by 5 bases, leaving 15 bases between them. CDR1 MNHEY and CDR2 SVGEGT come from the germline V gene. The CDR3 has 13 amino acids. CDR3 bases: TGTGCCACCTGCCCCCGGGGGGATCAGCCCCAGCATTTT. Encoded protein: CATCPRGDQPQHF.

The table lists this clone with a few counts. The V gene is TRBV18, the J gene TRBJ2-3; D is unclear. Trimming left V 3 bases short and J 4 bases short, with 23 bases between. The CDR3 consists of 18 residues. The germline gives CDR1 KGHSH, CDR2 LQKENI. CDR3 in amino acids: CASSPISASSGSADTQYF. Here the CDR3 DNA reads TGTGCCAGCTCACCCATATCGGCTAGTAGTGGGTCGGCAGATACGCAGTATTTT.

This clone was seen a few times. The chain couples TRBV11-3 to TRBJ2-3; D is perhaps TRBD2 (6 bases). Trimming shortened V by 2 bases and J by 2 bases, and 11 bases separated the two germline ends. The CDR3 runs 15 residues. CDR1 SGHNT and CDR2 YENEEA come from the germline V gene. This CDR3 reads CASSLRGRLTDTQYF. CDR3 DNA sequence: TGTGCCAGCAGCTTACGGGGGAGACTCACAGATACGCAGTATTTT.

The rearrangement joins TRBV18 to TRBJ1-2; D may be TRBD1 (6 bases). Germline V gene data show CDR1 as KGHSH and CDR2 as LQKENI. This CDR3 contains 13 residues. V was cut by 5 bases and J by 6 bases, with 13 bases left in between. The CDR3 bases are TGTGCCAGCTCAACAGGGTGGTCGGATGGCTACACCTTC. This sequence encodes CASSTGWSDGYTF.

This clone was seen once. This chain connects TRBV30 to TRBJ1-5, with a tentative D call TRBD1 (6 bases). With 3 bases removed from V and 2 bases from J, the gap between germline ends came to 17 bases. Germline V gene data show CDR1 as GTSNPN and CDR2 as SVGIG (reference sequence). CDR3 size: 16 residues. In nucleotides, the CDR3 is TGTGCCTGGAGGGGGGCTACCACTGGGGGCAATCAGCCCCAGCATTTT. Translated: CAWRGATTGGNQPQHF.